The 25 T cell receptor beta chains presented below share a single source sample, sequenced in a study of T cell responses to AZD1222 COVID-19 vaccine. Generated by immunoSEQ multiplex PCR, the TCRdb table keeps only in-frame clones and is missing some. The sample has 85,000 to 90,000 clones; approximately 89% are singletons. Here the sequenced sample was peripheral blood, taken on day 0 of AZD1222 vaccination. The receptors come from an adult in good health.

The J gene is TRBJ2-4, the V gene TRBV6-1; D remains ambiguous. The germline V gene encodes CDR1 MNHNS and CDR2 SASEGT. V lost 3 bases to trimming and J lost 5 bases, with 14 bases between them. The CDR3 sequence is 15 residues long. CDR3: CASSERSGWENIQYF. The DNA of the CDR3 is TGTGCCAGCAGTGAGAGGAGTGGGTGGGAAAACATTCAGTACTTC.

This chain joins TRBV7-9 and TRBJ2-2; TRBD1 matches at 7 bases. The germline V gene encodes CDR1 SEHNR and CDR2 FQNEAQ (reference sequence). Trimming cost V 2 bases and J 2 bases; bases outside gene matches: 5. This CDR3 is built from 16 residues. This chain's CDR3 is CASSLIGQANTGELFF. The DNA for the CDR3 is TGTGCCAGCAGCTTAATCGGACAGGCCAACACCGGGGAGCTGTTTTTT.

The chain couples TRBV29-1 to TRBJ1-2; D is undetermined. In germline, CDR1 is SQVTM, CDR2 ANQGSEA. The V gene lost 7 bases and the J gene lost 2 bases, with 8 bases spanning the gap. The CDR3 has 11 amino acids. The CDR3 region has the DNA TGCAGCGCCGGTAAAAACTATGGCTACACCTTC. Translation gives CSAGKNYGYTF.

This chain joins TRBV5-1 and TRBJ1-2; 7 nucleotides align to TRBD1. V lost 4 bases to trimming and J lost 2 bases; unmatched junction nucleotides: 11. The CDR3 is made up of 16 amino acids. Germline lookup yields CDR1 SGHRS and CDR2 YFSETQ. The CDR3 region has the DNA TGCGCCAGCAGCGTAAAGGGACAGCTAAAAAACTATGGCTACACCTTC. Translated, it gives CASSVKGQLKNYGYTF. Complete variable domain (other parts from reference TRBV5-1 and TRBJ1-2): KAGVTQTPRYLIKTRGQQVTLSCSPISGHRSVSWYQQTPGQGLQFLFEYFSETQRNKGNFPGRFSGRQFSNSRSEMNVSTLELGDSALYLCASSVKGQLKNYGYTFGSGTRLTVV.

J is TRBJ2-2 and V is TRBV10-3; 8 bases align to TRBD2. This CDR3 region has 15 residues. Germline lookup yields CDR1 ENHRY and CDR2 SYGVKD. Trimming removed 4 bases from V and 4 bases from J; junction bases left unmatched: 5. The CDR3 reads CAISVGRGGTGELFF. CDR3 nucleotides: TGTGCCATCAGTGTCGGGAGGGGGGGCACCGGGGAGCTGTTTTTT.

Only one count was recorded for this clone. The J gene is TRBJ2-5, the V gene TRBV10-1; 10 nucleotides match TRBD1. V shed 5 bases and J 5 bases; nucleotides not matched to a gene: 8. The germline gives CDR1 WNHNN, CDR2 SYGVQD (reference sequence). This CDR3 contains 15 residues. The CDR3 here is CASSPGTGVRETQYF. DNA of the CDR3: TGCGCCAGCAGTCCAGGGACAGGGGTTCGGGAGACCCAGTACTTC.

The CDR3 is CASSLGTGSWNEQYF. CDR3 bases: TGTGCCAGCAGCTTGGGGACAGGATCCTGGAACGAGCAGTACTTC. The chain has TRBV5-6 and TRBJ2-7; 7 bases fit TRBD1. The CDR3 is 15 residues long. J gave up 5 bases and V 0 bases, and 8 bases lay outside the gene matches. Germline CDR1 SGHDT, CDR2 YYEEEE.

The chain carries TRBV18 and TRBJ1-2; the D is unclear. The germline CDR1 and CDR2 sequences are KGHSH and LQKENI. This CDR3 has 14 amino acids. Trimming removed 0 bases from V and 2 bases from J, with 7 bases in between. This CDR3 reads CASSPPQGNYGYTF. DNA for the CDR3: TGTGCCAGCTCACCACCACAAGGGAACTATGGCTACACCTTC.

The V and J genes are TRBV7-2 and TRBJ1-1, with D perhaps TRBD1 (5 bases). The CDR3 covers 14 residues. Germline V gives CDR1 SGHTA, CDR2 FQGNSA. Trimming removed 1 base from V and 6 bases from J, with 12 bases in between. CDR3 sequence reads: CASSLGGSGPEAFF. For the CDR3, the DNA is TGTGCCAGCAGCTTAGGGGGCTCAGGGCCTGAAGCTTTCTTT.

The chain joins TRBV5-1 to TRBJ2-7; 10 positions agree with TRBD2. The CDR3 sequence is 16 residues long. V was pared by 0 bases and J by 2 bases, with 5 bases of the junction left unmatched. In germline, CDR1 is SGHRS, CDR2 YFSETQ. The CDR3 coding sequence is TGCGCCAGCAGCTTGGAAGGGACTAGCGCCCCCTACGAGCAGTACTTC. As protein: CASSLEGTSAPYEQYF.

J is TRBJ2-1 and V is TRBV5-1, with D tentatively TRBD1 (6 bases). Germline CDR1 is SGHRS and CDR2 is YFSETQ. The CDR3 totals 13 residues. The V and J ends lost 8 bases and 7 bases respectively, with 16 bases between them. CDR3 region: CASGTIGSNEQFF. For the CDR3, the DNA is TGCGCCAGTGGGACAATAGGGTCAAATGAGCAGTTCTTC.

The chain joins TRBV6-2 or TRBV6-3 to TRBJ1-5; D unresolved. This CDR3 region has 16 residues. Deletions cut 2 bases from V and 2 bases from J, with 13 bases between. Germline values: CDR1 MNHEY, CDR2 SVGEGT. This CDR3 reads CASSYVGSRGNQPQHF. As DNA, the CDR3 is TGTGCCAGCAGTTACGTTGGAAGTCGTGGCAATCAGCCCCAGCATTTT.

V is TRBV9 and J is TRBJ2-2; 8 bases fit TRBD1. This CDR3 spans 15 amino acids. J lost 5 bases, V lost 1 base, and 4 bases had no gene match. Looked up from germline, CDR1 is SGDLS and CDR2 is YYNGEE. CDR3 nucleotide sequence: TGTGCCAGCAGCGTACAGGGGGCGCAGACCGGGGAGCTGTTTTTT. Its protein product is CASSVQGAQTGELFF. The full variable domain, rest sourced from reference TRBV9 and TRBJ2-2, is DSGVTQTPKHLITATGQRVTLRCSPRSGDLSVYWYQQSLDQGLQFLIQYYNGEERAKGNILERFSAQQFPDLHSELNLSSLELGDSALYFCASSVQGAQTGELFFGEGSRLTVL.

In nucleotides, the CDR3 is TGTGCCAGCAGCGCTAAGAGACAGTCCTCTGGAAACACCATATATTTT. Encoded protein: CASSAKRQSSGNTIYF. The chain couples TRBV9 to TRBJ1-3; tentatively, D is TRBD1 (5 bases). The CDR3 has 16 amino acids. CDR1 SGDLS and CDR2 YYNGEE come from the germline V gene. V was trimmed by 3 bases and J by 0 bases, leaving 13 bases between them.

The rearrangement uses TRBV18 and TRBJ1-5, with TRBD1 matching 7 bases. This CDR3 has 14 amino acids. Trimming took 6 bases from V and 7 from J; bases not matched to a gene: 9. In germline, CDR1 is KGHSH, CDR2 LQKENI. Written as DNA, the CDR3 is TGTGCCAGCTCCCCCGACAGGGCTCGGCAGCCCCAGCATTTT. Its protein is CASSPDRARQPQHF.

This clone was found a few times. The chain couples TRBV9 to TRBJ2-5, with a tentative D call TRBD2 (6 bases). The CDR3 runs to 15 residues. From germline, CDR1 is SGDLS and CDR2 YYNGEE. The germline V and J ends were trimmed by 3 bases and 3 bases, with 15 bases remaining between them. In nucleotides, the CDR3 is TGTGCCAGCAGCGACCCCCGTATAGCGGAAGAGACCCAGTACTTC. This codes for CASSDPRIAEETQYF.

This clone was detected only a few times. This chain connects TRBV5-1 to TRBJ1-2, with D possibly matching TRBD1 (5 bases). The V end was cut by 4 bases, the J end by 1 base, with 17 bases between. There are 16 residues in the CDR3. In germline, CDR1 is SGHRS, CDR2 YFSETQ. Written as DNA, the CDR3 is TGCGCCAGCAGCGTCGGATCGGGGGGAGATAACTATGGCTACACCTTC. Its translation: CASSVGSGGDNYGYTF.

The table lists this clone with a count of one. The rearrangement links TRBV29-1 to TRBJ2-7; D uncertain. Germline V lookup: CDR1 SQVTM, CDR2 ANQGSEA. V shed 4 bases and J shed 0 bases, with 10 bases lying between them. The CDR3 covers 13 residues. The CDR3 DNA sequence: TGCAGCGTTGGAGGACCCCCCTCCTACGAGCAGTACTTC. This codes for CSVGGPPSYEQYF.

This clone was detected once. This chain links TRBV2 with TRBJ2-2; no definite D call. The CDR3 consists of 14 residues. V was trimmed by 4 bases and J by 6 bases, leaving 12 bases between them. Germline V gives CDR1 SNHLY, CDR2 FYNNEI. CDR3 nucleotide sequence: TGTGCCAGCAGTGCAATCGTGGGTTCCGGGGAGCTGTTTTTT. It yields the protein CASSAIVGSGELFF.

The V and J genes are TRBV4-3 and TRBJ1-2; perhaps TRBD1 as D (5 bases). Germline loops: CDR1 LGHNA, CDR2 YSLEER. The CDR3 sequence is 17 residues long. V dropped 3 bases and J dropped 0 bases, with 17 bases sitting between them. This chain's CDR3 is CASSQNMAGGANYGYTF. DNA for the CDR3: TGCGCCAGCAGCCAGAATATGGCCGGGGGAGCTAACTATGGCTACACCTTC.

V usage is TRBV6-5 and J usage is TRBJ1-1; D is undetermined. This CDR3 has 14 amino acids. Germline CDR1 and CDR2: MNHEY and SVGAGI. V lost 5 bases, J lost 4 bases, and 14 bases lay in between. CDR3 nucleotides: TGTGCCAGCAGTACCCTTAAGGGTGGCACTGAAGCTTTCTTT. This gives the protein CASSTLKGGTEAFF.

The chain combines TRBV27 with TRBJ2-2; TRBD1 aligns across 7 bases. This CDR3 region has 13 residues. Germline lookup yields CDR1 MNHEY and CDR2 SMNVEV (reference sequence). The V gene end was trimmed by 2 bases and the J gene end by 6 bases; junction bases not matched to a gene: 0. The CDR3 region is CASSLQGAGELFF. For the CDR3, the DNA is TGTGCCAGCAGTTTACAGGGGGCCGGGGAGCTGTTTTTT.

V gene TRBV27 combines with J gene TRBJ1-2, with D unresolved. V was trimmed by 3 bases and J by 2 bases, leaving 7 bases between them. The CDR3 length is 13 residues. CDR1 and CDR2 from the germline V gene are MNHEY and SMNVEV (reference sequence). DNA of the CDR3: TGTGCCAGCAGTTTCACATCGAACTATGGCTACACCTTC. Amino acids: CASSFTSNYGYTF.

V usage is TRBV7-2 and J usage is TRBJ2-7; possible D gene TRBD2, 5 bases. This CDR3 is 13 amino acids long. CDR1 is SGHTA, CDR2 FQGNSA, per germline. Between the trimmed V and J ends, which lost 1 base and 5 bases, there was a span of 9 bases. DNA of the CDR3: TGTGCCAGCAGCTTAGGGAGGTTCAACGAGCAGTACTTC. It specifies CASSLGRFNEQYF.

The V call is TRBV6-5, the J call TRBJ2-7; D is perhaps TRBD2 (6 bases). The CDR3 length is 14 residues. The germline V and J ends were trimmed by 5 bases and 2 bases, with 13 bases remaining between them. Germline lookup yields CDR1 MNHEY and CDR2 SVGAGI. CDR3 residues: CASSQTSGAYEQYF. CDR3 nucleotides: TGTGCCAGCAGTCAAACCTCGGGGGCCTACGAGCAGTACTTC.